This entry lists 7 T cell receptor beta chains sequenced from one sample in a study of T cells in women clearing cervical HPV infection. Libraries were prepared by immunoSEQ multiplex PCR; TCRdb keeps only in-frame clonotypes and omits some of them. This table holds around 18,000 clones. Sample: blood buffy coat. These receptors were collected from a woman aged 18-70 years with a cervical HPV16 infection that either progressed to CIN3+ or cleared (not recorded which).

A remark on this clone: The read ends 3 residues shy of where the CDR3 ends; the end is completed using the germline J gene. The chain combines TRBV2 with TRBJ1-3; 8 bases align to TRBD1. CDR3 length equals 14 residues. J gave up 4 bases and V 5 bases, and 4 bases lay outside the gene matches. CDR1 is SNHLY and CDR2 is FYNNEI in the germline V gene. The DNA read from the CDR3 is TGTGCCAGCAGTCAGGGGGCGCTGGGAAACACC. This gives the protein CASSQGALGNT. The whole CDR3 sequence is CASSQGALGNTIYF. Full variable domain (remainder filled in from reference TRBV2 and TRBJ1-3): EPEVTQTPSHQVTQMGQEVILRCVPISNHLYFYWYRQILGQKVEFLVSFYNNEISEKSEIFDDQFSVERPDGSNFTLKIRSTKLEDSAMYFCASSQGALGNTIYFGEGSWLTVV.

About this clone itself: At one end the junction does not follow the germline gene, possibly because of a read error. Coverage ceases 3 residues before the CDR3 finishes, and the germline J gene fills in the end. Other DNA sequences from this sample encode an identical CDR3 as well. J is TRBJ2-7 and V is TRBV6-1; TRBD2 aligns across 12 bases. Germline loops: CDR1 MNHNS, CDR2 SASEGT. CDR3 length equals 16 residues. The part of the CDR3 DNA that was read is TGTGCCAGCAGCGAAGAACTAGCGGGGGGCACCTACGAG. It yields the protein CASSEELAGGTYE. The full CDR3 is CASSEELAGGTYEQYF.

Of note for this clone: Coverage ceases 3 residues before the CDR3 finishes, and the germline J gene fills in the end. V is TRBV28 and J is TRBJ2-7; unclear D gene. This CDR3 is built from 13 residues. Germline CDR1 and CDR2: MDHEN and SYDVKM. V lost 6 bases and J 2 bases, leaving 11 bases between the germline ends. This CDR3 is CASSSRVPYEQYF. CDR3 DNA, as far as it was read: TGTGCCAGCAGCTCCCGGGTACCCTACGAG.

Worth noting for this clone: Sequencing ends 3 residues short of the CDR3 end; the germline J gene provides the rest. This chain links TRBV28 with TRBJ1-4; TRBD1 aligns across 8 bases. V dropped 7 bases and J dropped 4; count of bases not matched to a gene: 17. Germline CDR1 reads MDHEN; CDR2 reads SYDVKM. The CDR3 sequence is 18 residues long. CDR3 amino acids: CASTETGQGSPFNEKLFF. The CDR3 DNA, read in part, is TGTGCCAGCACCGAAACTGGACAGGGATCGCCCTTTAATGAAAAA. Using reference TRBV28 and TRBJ1-4 for the parts outside the CDR3, the full variable domain is DVKVTQSSRYLVKRTGEKVFLECVQDMDHENMFWYRQDPGLGLRLIYFSYDVKMKEKGDIPEGYSVSREKKERFSLILESASTNQTSMYLCASTETGQGSPFNEKLFFGSGTQLSVL.

Details on this clone: The read falls 3 residues short of the CDR3 end, and the missing part is taken from the germline J gene. The gene calls are TRBV19 and TRBJ1-1; 7 bases align to TRBD1. CDR1 and CDR2 from the germline V gene are LNHDA and SQIVND (reference sequence). J lost 4 bases, V lost 4 bases, and 6 bases had no gene match. The CDR3 contains 14 residues. Here the CDR3 reads CASSTGQTLTEAFF. Partial CDR3 DNA: TGTGCCAGTAGTACGGGACAGACACTCACTGAA.

With respect to this clone: The observed sequence ends 3 residues before the CDR3 terminus, with the missing tail filled in from the germline J gene. The chain combines TRBV16 with TRBJ1-5; D gene uncertain. Germline assignment: CDR1 KGHSY and CDR2 FQNENV. The CDR3 length is 15 residues. V was trimmed by 4 bases and J by 7 bases, leaving 17 bases between them. Partial CDR3 DNA: TGTGCCAGCAGCCCTCAAGGGCCCGGAGGACAGCCC. It codes for CASSPQGPGGQP. The CDR3, in full, reads CASSPQGPGGQPQHF.

Of note for this clone: The sequence runs out 3 residues before the end of the CDR3; the remainder is reconstructed from the germline J gene. The V gene is TRBV5-1, the J gene TRBJ1-2; possible D gene TRBD1, 6 bases. CDR1 is SGHRS and CDR2 is YFSETQ in the germline V gene. V lost 4 bases and J 4 bases, leaving 20 bases between the germline ends. This CDR3 spans 16 amino acids. CDR3 bases read: TGCGCCAGCAGCGGGACACAGGGACGCGCAGTCTATGGC. Its translation: CASSGTQGRAVYG. The full CDR3 protein is CASSGTQGRAVYGYTF.